Below are 30 T cell receptor beta chains sequenced from a single sample in a study of blood T cell repertoires in COVID-19. Sequenced by immunoSEQ multiplex PCR; TCRdb stores in-frame clones only, minus some. The sample carries over 65,000 clones, 70% to 90% recorded once. Sequenced input: peripheral blood. The receptors were gathered from an older man with active or convalescent COVID-19.

This chain connects TRBV7-3 to TRBJ2-2, with D possibly matching TRBD1 (6 bases). V lost 5 bases, J lost 0 bases, and 13 bases lay in between. Germline CDR1 reads SGHTA; CDR2 reads FQGTGA. The length of the CDR3 is 16 residues. CDR3 loop: CASSPQGTANTGELFF. In DNA, the CDR3 is TGTGCCAGCAGCCCCCAGGGGACGGCGAACACCGGGGAGCTGTTTTTT.

The chain joins TRBV10-2 to TRBJ2-3; TRBD1 might be the D (6 bases). Germline values: CDR1 WSHSY, CDR2 SAAADI. V was cut by 1 base and J by 2 bases, with 10 bases left in between. CDR3 size: 15 residues. CDR3 DNA sequence: TGCGCCAGCAGTGAGTTGGGGGCCGTCACAGATACGCAGTATTTT. Translation: CASSELGAVTDTQYF.

V is TRBV14 and J is TRBJ1-1; no clear D gene. CDR3 length: 13 residues. Trimming stripped 2 bases from V and 1 base from J, with 5 bases between. CDR1 SGHDN and CDR2 FVKESK come from the germline V gene. The CDR3 reads CASSQLWNTEAFF. Here the CDR3 DNA reads TGTGCCAGCAGCCAACTCTGGAACACTGAAGCTTTCTTT.

This chain links TRBV3-1 (or the pseudogene TRBV3-2) with TRBJ1-2; perhaps TRBD1 as D (5 bases). The length of the CDR3 is 12 residues. V dropped 3 bases and J dropped 8 bases, with 10 bases sitting between them. Germline V gives CDR1 LGHDT, CDR2 YNNKEL (reference sequence). The CDR3 loop reads CASSHSRGGYTF. The CDR3 DNA is TGTGCCAGCAGCCATTCACGGGGGGGCTACACCTTC.

The rearrangement links TRBV7-9 to TRBJ2-1; D is uncertain. Germline assignment: CDR1 SEHNR and CDR2 FQNEAQ (reference sequence). V was trimmed by 5 bases and J by 5 bases, leaving 10 bases between them. The CDR3 runs to 13 residues. DNA for the CDR3: TGTGCCAGCAGCGCGCCCCTGGACAATGAGCAGTTCTTC. Translated: CASSAPLDNEQFF.

The chain is built from TRBV12-3 or TRBV12-4 and TRBJ2-7; D possibly corresponds to TRBD1 (5 bases). This CDR3 has 13 amino acids. V gave up 3 bases and J gave up 4 bases, with 10 bases separating them. CDR3 residues: CASSFQGVYEQYV. Written as DNA, the CDR3 is TGTGCCAGCAGTTTTCAGGGTGTATACGAGCAGTACGTC.

The chain carries TRBV3-1 (or the pseudogene TRBV3-2) and TRBJ2-2, with D tentatively TRBD1 (6 bases). The germline V gene has CDR1 LGHDT and CDR2 YNNKEL (reference sequence). V was trimmed by 5 bases and J by 1 base, leaving 17 bases between them. The CDR3 consists of 17 residues. DNA for the CDR3: TGTGCCAGCAGCAACCGGGACACGGTATTGAACACCGGGGAGCTGTTTTTT. It yields the protein CASSNRDTVLNTGELFF.

This chain uses TRBV23-1 with TRBJ2-7, with 10 positions matching TRBD1. TRBV23-1 is labeled an ORF, and its function is uncertain. There are 18 residues in the CDR3. The junction had 14 bases not matched to a gene; V was cut back by 2 bases and J by 4 bases. CDR3 loop: CASSQLLPGQGFLYEQYV. CDR3 DNA sequence: TGCGCCAGCAGTCAACTACTCCCGGGACAGGGGTTTTTGTACGAGCAGTACGTC.

In its sample, this clone was seen a few times. The chain couples TRBV19 to TRBJ1-1; 8 positions match TRBD1. Germline assignment: CDR1 LNHDA and CDR2 SQIVND (reference sequence). With V trimmed by 4 bases and J by 4 bases, 8 bases remained unmatched. This CDR3 is 15 amino acids long. The CDR3 spells CASSKADRAGTEAFF. Written as DNA, the CDR3 is TGTGCCAGTAGTAAGGCGGACAGGGCCGGCACTGAAGCTTTCTTT. The variable domain in full, with the rest retrieved from reference TRBV19 and TRBJ1-1, is DGGITQSPKYLFRKEGQNVTLSCEQNLNHDAMYWYRQDPGQGLRLIYYSQIVNDFQKGDIAEGYSVSREKKESFPLTVTSAQKNPTAFYLCASSKADRAGTEAFFGQGTRLTVV.

V is TRBV11-2 and J is TRBJ2-7; D not resolved. The CDR3 is 14 amino acids. V shed 1 base and J shed 3 bases, with 10 bases lying between them. From germline, CDR1 is SGHAT and CDR2 FQNNGV. CDR3 sequence reads: CASSLGPSYYEQYV. The CDR3 DNA follows: TGTGCCAGCAGCTTAGGGCCCAGTTACTACGAGCAGTACGTC.

The CDR3 here is CASSPPFGVGEEKLFF. The CDR3 DNA follows: TGTGCCAGCTCACCACCTTTCGGGGTAGGAGAGGAAAAACTGTTTTTT. This chain links TRBV18 with TRBJ1-4; D remains ambiguous. CDR1 and CDR2 (germline): KGHSH, LQKENI. The germline V and J ends were trimmed by 0 bases and 8 bases, with 16 bases remaining between them. This CDR3 has 16 residues.

V and J are TRBV4-1 and TRBJ1-3; possible D gene TRBD1, 6 bases. V gave up 4 bases and J gave up 0 bases, with 16 bases separating them. From germline, CDR1 is MGHRA and CDR2 YSYEKL. The CDR3 totals 17 residues. CDR3: CASSRPTGTPSGNTIYF. In DNA form, the CDR3 reads TGCGCCAGCAGCCGCCCCACCGGGACACCCTCTGGAAACACCATATATTTT.

The chain links TRBV19 to TRBJ2-2, with 12 positions matching TRBD1. The CDR3 runs 19 residues. Trimming took 7 bases from V and 7 from J; bases not matched to a gene: 19. Germline V CDR1 and CDR2: LNHDA, SQIVND (reference sequence). The CDR3: CASTPRSAGTGGASGELFF. The CDR3, as DNA: TGTGCCAGTACTCCCCGCTCGGCTGGGACAGGGGGCGCCAGCGGGGAGCTGTTTTTT.

The V call is TRBV19, the J call TRBJ1-5; no definite D call. The V end was cut by 8 bases, the J end by 4 bases, with 9 bases between. The germline V gene encodes CDR1 LNHDA and CDR2 SQIVND (reference sequence). The CDR3 length is 12 residues. CDR3 sequence: CASSERNQPQHF. The CDR3 DNA reads TGTGCCAGTTCGGAGCGAAATCAGCCCCAGCATTTT.

The rearrangement links TRBV5-1 to TRBJ2-3; 7 bases fit TRBD2. Losses at the gene ends were 5 bases for V and 6 bases for J; bases not matched to a gene: 9. Germline V gives CDR1 SGHRS, CDR2 YFSETQ. The CDR3 contains 14 residues. The CDR3 DNA follows: TGCGCCAGCAGACCGGGACTACGAGCGGATACGCAGTATTTT. Its translation: CASRPGLRADTQYF.

This clone was recorded only once. This chain connects TRBV28 to TRBJ1-1, with 11 positions matching TRBD1. The CDR3 is made up of 15 amino acids. V trimming: 10 bases; J trimming: 4 bases; junction bases outside the gene matches: 11. Germline assignment: CDR1 MDHEN and CDR2 SYDVKM. This chain's CDR3 is CATIRTGGGITEAFF. The CDR3 bases are TGTGCCACCATAAGGACAGGGGGCGGAATCACTGAAGCTTTCTTT. Drawing the rest from reference TRBV28 and TRBJ1-1, the complete variable domain is DVKVTQSSRYLVKRTGEKVFLECVQDMDHENMFWYRQDPGLGLRLIYFSYDVKMKEKGDIPEGYSVSREKKERFSLILESASTNQTSMYLCATIRTGGGITEAFFGQGTRLTVV.

Written as DNA, the CDR3 is TGTGCCAGTCATTCCAGGGGGCTTGGGTATAGCAATCAGCCCCAGCATTTT. Translated, it gives CASHSRGLGYSNQPQHF. The rearrangement joins TRBV19 to TRBJ1-5, with 8 bases matching TRBD1. This CDR3 region has 17 residues. From germline, CDR1 is LNHDA and CDR2 SQIVND (reference sequence). Trimming cost V 8 bases and J 0 bases; bases outside gene matches: 12.

The chain couples TRBV7-3 to TRBJ2-3; tentatively, D is TRBD2 (7 bases). The CDR3 contains 14 residues. CDR1 and CDR2 from the germline V gene are SGHTA and FQGTGA. V was pared by 5 bases and J by 6 bases, with 15 bases between. The CDR3 region has the DNA TGTGCCAGCAGCGCCTCAGGGAGGGGGGATACGCAGTATTTT. Amino acid sequence: CASSASGRGDTQYF.

This sequence joins TRBV6-5 and TRBJ1-2; 8 nucleotides agree with TRBD1. This CDR3 is 13 amino acids long. Germline assignment: CDR1 MNHEY and CDR2 SVGAGI. Losses at the gene ends were 8 bases for V and 4 bases for J; bases not matched to a gene: 6. The chain's CDR3 is CASGGRGPYGYTF. The CDR3 DNA reads TGTGCCAGCGGGGGCAGGGGGCCCTATGGCTACACCTTC.

V is TRBV7-2 and J is TRBJ2-5; perhaps TRBD2 as D (5 bases). The germline V and J ends were trimmed by 5 bases and 5 bases, with 18 bases remaining between them. Germline CDR1 SGHTA, CDR2 FQGNSA. The CDR3 contains 15 residues. CDR3 nucleotide sequence: TGTGCCAGCAGCCTAACGAACTTTAGAGGGGAGACCCAGTACTTC. Protein sequence: CASSLTNFRGETQYF.

J is TRBJ2-1 and V is TRBV11-1; 8 positions match TRBD1. This CDR3 is built from 15 residues. The germline gives CDR1 SGHAT, CDR2 FQDESV (reference sequence). V was clipped by 4 bases and J by 9 bases; unmatched bases: 11. The CDR3: CASSSRQGRVGEQFF. For the CDR3, the DNA is TGTGCCAGCAGCTCTCGACAGGGGCGGGTGGGTGAGCAGTTCTTC.

In its sample, this clone was seen a few times. V usage is TRBV5-8 and J usage is TRBJ1-1; 7 bases map to TRBD1. Germline V gene lookup returns CDR1 SGHTS and CDR2 YDEGEE. The ends lost 5 bases at V and 2 bases at J; junction bases unmatched: 6. The CDR3 runs 14 residues. Here the CDR3 DNA reads TGTGCCAGCAGACCTCGACAGGGTAACACTGAAGCTTTCTTT. Translation: CASRPRQGNTEAFF.

V usage is TRBV9 and J usage is TRBJ1-1; D may be TRBD1 (6 bases). The CDR3 length is 16 residues. CDR1 and CDR2 (germline): SGDLS, YYNGEE. V gave up 3 bases and J gave up 0 bases, with 15 bases separating them. The CDR3 loop reads CASSGGSEGVNTEAFF. DNA for the CDR3: TGTGCCAGCAGCGGAGGATCCGAGGGGGTGAACACTGAAGCTTTCTTT.

This chain joins TRBV24-1 and TRBJ2-3, with 7 bases that match TRBD1. CDR3 length: 15 amino acids. The V and J ends lost 7 bases and 0 bases, in that order; junction bases with no gene match: 6. CDR1 and CDR2 (germline): KGHDR, SFDVKD. CDR3 nucleotide sequence: TGTGCCACCAGCCAAGGGGGCACTAGCACAGATACGCAGTATTTT. This translates into CATSQGGTSTDTQYF.

The chain has TRBV5-6 and TRBJ1-2, with D perhaps matching TRBD1 (6 bases). The V end was cut by 3 bases, the J end by 0 bases, with 9 bases between. The CDR3 sequence is 14 residues long. CDR1 is SGHDT and CDR2 is YYEEEE in the germline V gene. In DNA form, the CDR3 reads TGTGCCAGCAGCTCCACAGGGTCTAACTATGGCTACACCTTC. Its translation is CASSSTGSNYGYTF.

This clone was found once. The chain carries TRBV7-2 and TRBJ2-1; 15 bases line up with TRBD2. The CDR3 has 19 residues. CDR1 and CDR2 from the germline V gene are SGHTA and FQGNSA. V lost 5 bases and J lost 4; bases outside the gene matches: 12. CDR3 coding DNA: TGTGCCAGCAGCACTCGGACTAGCGGGGGGGCCTCCCCTTACAATGAGCAGTTCTTC. This codes for CASSTRTSGGASPYNEQFF.

The chain couples TRBV6-6 to TRBJ2-1, with 8 bases that match TRBD2. Germline CDR1 reads MNHNY; CDR2 reads SVGAGI (reference sequence). The CDR3 consists of 14 residues. Losses at the gene ends were 6 bases for V and 6 bases for J; bases not matched to a gene: 7. In DNA form, the CDR3 reads TGTGCCAGCAGCTTAGCGGGAACTGTCAATGAGCAGTTCTTC. Its translation: CASSLAGTVNEQFF.

The rearrangement links TRBV18 to TRBJ2-1; 11 nucleotides match TRBD1. Germline CDR1 reads KGHSH; CDR2 reads LQKENI. The CDR3 length is 15 residues. J lost 6 bases, V lost 3 bases, and 4 bases had no gene match. Written as DNA, the CDR3 is TGTGCCAGCTCACCTGGACAGGGGGCGCGCAATGAGCAGTTCTTC. Translation: CASSPGQGARNEQFF.

The chain uses TRBV2 and TRBJ1-1; 7 positions agree with TRBD1. V dropped 6 bases and J dropped 1; count of bases not matched to a gene: 8. The length of the CDR3 is 15 residues. Germline loops: CDR1 SNHLY, CDR2 FYNNEI. DNA of the CDR3: TGTGCCAGCAGACGGACAGGTGGGGCGAACACTGAAGCTTTCTTT. This translates into CASRRTGGANTEAFF.

The chain joins TRBV14 to TRBJ2-1; weak D call: TRBD2 (6 bases). Germline assignment: CDR1 SGHDN and CDR2 FVKESK. Trimming shortened V by 1 base and J by 0 bases, and 13 bases separated the two germline ends. CDR3 length equals 17 residues. Written as DNA, the CDR3 is TGTGCCAGCAGCCAAGGACCCGGGACTTTCTCCTACAATGAGCAGTTCTTC. Translated, it gives CASSQGPGTFSYNEQFF.